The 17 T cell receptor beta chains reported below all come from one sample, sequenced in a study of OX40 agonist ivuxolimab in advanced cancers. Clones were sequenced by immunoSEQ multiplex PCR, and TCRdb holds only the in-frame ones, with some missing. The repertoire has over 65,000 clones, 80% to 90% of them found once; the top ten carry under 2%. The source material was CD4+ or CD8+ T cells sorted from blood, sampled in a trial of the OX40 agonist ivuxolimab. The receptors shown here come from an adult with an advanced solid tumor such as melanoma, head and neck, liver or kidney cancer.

This chain's CDR3 is CAIKGASGGTDTQYF. CDR3 sequence (DNA): TGTGCCATCAAGGGGGCTAGCGGGGGCACAGATACGCAGTATTTT. V and J are TRBV10-3 and TRBJ2-3; 9 nucleotides align to TRBD2. CDR3 length: 15 amino acids. Per germline, CDR1 ENHRY and CDR2 SYGVKD. V was clipped by 7 bases and J by 1 base; unmatched bases: 6.

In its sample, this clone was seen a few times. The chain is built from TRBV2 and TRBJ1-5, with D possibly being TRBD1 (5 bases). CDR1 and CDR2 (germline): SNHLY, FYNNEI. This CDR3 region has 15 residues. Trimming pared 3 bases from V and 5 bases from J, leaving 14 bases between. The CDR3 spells CASSEHRSQDQPQHF. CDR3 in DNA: TGTGCCAGCAGTGAGCACAGGTCCCAAGATCAGCCCCAGCATTTT.

The chain's CDR3 is CASSLGPLPYEQYF. In DNA form, the CDR3 reads TGTGCCAGCAGCTTAGGTCCTCTTCCCTACGAGCAGTACTTC. This chain joins TRBV7-9 and TRBJ2-7; no clear D gene. Germline values: CDR1 SEHNR, CDR2 FQNEAQ (reference sequence). Trimming took 1 base from V and 2 from J, leaving 9 bases between them. CDR3 size: 14 residues.

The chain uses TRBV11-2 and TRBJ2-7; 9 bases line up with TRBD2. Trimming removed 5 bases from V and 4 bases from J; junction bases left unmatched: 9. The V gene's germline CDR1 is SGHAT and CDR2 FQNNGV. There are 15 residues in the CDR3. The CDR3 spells CASSLNSGGGYEQYF. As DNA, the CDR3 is TGTGCCAGCAGCCTTAATAGCGGGGGAGGATACGAGCAGTACTTC.

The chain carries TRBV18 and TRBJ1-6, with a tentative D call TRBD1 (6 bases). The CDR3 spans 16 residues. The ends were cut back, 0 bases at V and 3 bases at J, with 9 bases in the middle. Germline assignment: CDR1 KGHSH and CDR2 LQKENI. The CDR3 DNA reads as TGTGCCAGCTCACCACCGGGGGGCTTCTATAATTCACCCCTCCACTTT. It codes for CASSPPGGFYNSPLHF.

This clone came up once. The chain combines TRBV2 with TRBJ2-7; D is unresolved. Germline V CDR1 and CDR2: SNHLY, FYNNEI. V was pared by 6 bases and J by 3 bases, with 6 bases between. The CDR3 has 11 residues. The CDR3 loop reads CASRSIYEQYF. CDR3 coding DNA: TGTGCCAGCAGGTCCATCTACGAGCAGTACTTC.

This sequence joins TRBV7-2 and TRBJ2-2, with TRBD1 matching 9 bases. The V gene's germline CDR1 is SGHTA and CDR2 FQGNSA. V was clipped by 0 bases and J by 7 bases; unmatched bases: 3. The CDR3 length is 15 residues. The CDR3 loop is CASSLANRGHGELFF. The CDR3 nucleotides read TGTGCCAGCAGCTTAGCGAACAGGGGGCACGGGGAGCTGTTTTTT.

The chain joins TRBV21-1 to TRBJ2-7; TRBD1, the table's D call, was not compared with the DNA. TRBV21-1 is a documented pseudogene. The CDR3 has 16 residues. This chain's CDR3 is CASSAASRDSLYEQYF. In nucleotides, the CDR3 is TGTGCCAGCAGCGCGGCCAGCCGGGACAGCCTCTACGAGCAGTACTTC.

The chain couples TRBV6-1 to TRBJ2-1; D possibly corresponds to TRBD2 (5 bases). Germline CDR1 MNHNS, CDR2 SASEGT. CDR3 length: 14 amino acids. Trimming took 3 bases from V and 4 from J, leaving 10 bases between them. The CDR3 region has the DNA TGTGCCAGCAGTGACGGCGGGCCGTACAATGAGCAGTTCTTC. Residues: CASSDGGPYNEQFF.

Here the CDR3 reads CASGQFSNTEAFF. The CDR3 DNA is TGCGCCAGCGGGCAGTTCTCGAACACTGAAGCTTTCTTT. The chain couples TRBV5-1 to TRBJ1-1; D is undetermined. The CDR3 runs to 13 residues. The germline V gene has CDR1 SGHRS and CDR2 YFSETQ. The germline V and J ends were trimmed by 7 bases and 1 base, with 11 bases remaining between them.

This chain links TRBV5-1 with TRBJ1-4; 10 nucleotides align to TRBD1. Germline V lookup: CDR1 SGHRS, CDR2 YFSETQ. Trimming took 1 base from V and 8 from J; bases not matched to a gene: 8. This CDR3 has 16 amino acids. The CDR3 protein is CASSLMTGGAGEKLFF. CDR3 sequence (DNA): TGCGCCAGCAGCTTGATGACAGGGGGCGCTGGCGAAAAACTGTTTTTT.

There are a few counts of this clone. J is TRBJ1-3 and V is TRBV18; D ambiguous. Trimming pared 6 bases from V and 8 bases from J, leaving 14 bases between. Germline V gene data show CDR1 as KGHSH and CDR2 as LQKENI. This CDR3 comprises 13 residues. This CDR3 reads CASSQSPGDTIYF. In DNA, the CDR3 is TGTGCCAGCTCCCAGAGTCCCGGGGACACCATATATTTT.

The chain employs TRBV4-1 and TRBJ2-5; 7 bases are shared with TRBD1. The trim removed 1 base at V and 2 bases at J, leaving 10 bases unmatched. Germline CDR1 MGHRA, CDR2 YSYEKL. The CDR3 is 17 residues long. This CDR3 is CASSQAPLGTAQETQYF. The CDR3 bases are TGCGCCAGCAGCCAAGCACCCCTAGGGACAGCGCAAGAGACCCAGTACTTC.

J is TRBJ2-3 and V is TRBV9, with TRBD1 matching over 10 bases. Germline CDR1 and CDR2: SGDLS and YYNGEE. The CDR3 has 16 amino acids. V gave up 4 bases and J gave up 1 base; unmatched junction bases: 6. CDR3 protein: CASSPPGTGGTDTQYF. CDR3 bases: TGTGCCAGCAGCCCCCCCGGGACAGGGGGCACAGATACGCAGTATTTT.

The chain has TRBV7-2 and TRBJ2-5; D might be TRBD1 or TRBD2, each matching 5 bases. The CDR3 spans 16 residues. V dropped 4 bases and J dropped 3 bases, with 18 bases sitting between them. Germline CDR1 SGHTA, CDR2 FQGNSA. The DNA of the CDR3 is TGTGCCAGCAGCTCCGGGACCTTATTGGGGGAAGAGACCCAGTACTTC. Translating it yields CASSSGTLLGEETQYF.

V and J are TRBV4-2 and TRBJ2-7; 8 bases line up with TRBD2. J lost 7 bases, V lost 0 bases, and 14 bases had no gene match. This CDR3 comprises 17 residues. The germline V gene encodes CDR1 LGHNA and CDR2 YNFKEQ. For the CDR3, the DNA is TGTGCCAGCAGCCAAGATTTTTCGGCGGGGGGCCGGGTTGAGCAGTACTTC. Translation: CASSQDFSAGGRVEQYF.

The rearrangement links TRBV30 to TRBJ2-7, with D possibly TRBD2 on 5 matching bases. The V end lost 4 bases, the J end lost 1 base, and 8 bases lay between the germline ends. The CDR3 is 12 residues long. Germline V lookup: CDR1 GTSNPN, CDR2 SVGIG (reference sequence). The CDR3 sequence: CAWTGLSYEQYF. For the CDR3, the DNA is TGTGCCTGGACTGGACTTTCCTACGAGCAGTACTTC.